The rows below give T cell receptor beta chains drawn from one sample of a study of blood T cells in healthy people across ages. Each CDR3 protein is one row after TCRdb ran MiXCR on the 5' RACE reads. The sample holds roughly 2 million distinct CDR3 sequences; less than 50% are singletons and the top ten take approximately 2%. The material sequenced was blood. The source is a woman between 40 and 55 years old in good health. The CDR3 runs from the conserved cysteine through the conserved F or W. A D gene is named only where the DNA matches it firmly. Where a row states a size, it is once, few, many or the class of an expanded clone; other rows omit it.

V gene,D gene,clone size,J gene,CDR3 protein,CDR3 DNA
TRBV29-1,NA,few,TRBJ1-2,CSVDSQTVGDYGYTF,TGCAGCGTTGATTCCCAAACAGTGGGGGACTATGGCTACACCTTC
TRBV29-1,TRBD2,few,TRBJ2-1,CSVERGAGGGNEQFF,TGCAGCGTTGAAAGGGGAGCGGGGGGGGGCAATGAGCAGTTCTTC
TRBV27,TRBD2,few,TRBJ2-7,CASSTRTSDEQYF,TGTGCCAGCAGTACGCGGACTAGCGACGAGCAGTACTTC
TRBV20-1,NA,NA,TRBJ2-3,CSASPSGTWGGGTQYF,TGCAGTGCTAGCCCCAGCGGGACGTGGGGGGGCGGTACGCAGTATTTT
TRBV12-3/TRBV12-4,TRBD1,many,TRBJ1-6,CASSWDRGPPLHF,TGTGCCAGCAGTTGGGACAGGGGTCCACCCCTCCACTTT
TRBV2,NA,NA,TRBJ2-7,CASIGTSSYEQYF,TGTGCCAGCATCGGGACATCCTCCTACGAGCAGTACTTC
TRBV24-1,TRBD2,NA,TRBJ2-7,CATSDSRQAGGYRQYF,TGTGCCACCAGTGATTCCCGACAGGCGGGGGGCTACCGGCAGTACTTC
TRBV3-1,TRBD1,few,TRBJ1-2,CASSQDRGQINYGYTF,TGTGCCAGCAGCCAAGATCGGGGACAGATTAACTATGGCTACACCTTC
TRBV7-9,TRBD1,few,TRBJ2-1,CASSYRDRGGSEQFF,TGTGCCAGCAGCTACCGGGACAGGGGTGGCAGTGAGCAGTTCTTC
TRBV29-1,TRBD1,NA,TRBJ2-7,CSVQQLHGTGVYGQYF,TGCAGCGTTCAACAACTACACGGGACAGGGGTCTACGGGCAGTACTTC
TRBV2,TRBD2,once,TRBJ2-5,CASIESGGQETQYF,TGTGCCAGCATTGAAAGCGGGGGTCAAGAGACCCAGTACTTC
TRBV12-3/TRBV12-4,NA,NA,TRBJ1-2,CATLDSLGYTF,TGTGCCACCCTTGACTCCTTAGGCTACACCTTC
TRBV10-3,NA,NA,TRBJ1-2,CAISEPGDMDYGYTF,TGTGCCATCAGTGAGCCCGGGGACATGGACTATGGCTACACCTTC
TRBV12-3/TRBV12-4,TRBD1,NA,TRBJ2-5,CASSFRGQGRETQYF,TGTGCCAGCAGTTTCAGGGGACAGGGGCGAGAGACCCAGTACTTC
TRBV28,TRBD2,NA,TRBJ2-5,CASRRGGLNEQYF,TGTGCCAGCAGGCGGGGGGGGTTGAATGAGCAGTACTTC
TRBV27,NA,NA,TRBJ2-3,CASSNAGADTQYF,TGTGCCAGCAGTAACGCAGGCGCAGATACGCAGTATTTT
TRBV6-1,TRBD1,NA,TRBJ2-5,CAIHQRGTGVQETQYF,TGTGCCATACACCAACGTGGGACAGGGGTACAAGAGACCCAGTACTTC
TRBV7-2,NA,few,TRBJ2-3,CASRPTSLSTDTQYF,TGTGCCAGCAGACCTACTAGCCTAAGCACAGATACGCAGTATTTT
TRBV7-2,NA,few,TRBJ2-4,CASSLEGQNIQYF,TGTGCCAGCAGCTTAGAAGGACAGAACATTCAGTACTTC
TRBV30,TRBD2,once,TRBJ2-7,CAWSVYPGLAGGYEQYF,TGTGCCTGGAGTGTCTATCCGGGACTAGCGGGGGGTTACGAGCAGTACTTC
TRBV28,TRBD1,NA,TRBJ2-7,CASSGSGTGWAQYF,TGTGCCAGCAGTGGCTCCGGGACAGGGTGGGCGCAGTACTTC
TRBV2,NA,NA,TRBJ2-3,CASSGQRAMGTQYF,TGTGCCAGCAGTGGACAGAGAGCAATGGGTACGCAGTATTTT
TRBV4-3,TRBD2,NA,TRBJ2-5,CASSQTGLAQETLYF,TGCGCCAGCAGCCAGACTGGACTAGCCCAAGAGACCCTGTACTTC
TRBV7-9,NA,NA,TRBJ2-3,CASSRTDRRTDTQYF,TGTGCCAGCAGTCGTACAGACAGGAGGACAGATACGCAGTATTTT
TRBV20-1,NA,NA,TRBJ2-4,CSARNLAKNIQYF,TGCAGTGCTAGAAATCTAGCCAAAAACATTCAGTACTTC
TRBV10-3,NA,NA,TRBJ2-1,CAINDLSGTSNEQFF,TGTGCCATCAATGACTTGAGCGGTACATCCAATGAGCAGTTCTTC
TRBV28,NA,NA,TRBJ2-6,CASNSRGGVLSGANVLTF,TGTGCCAGCAACTCTAGGGGGGGGGTCCTCTCTGGGGCCAACGTCCTGACTTTC
TRBV7-9,NA,few,TRBJ2-5,CASSPNVGGPGETQYF,TGTGCCAGCAGCCCAAACGTCGGGGGGCCGGGTGAGACCCAGTACTTC
TRBV7-2,NA,NA,TRBJ2-1,CASSLSRLSYNEQFF,TGTGCCAGCAGCTTATCACGGCTCTCCTACAATGAGCAGTTCTTC